These 5 T cell receptor beta chains were sequenced from one sample in a study of beta chain features in type 1 diabetes. As every portion of the isolated RNA was reverse transcribed, the sequencing read expressed TCRB transcripts. The assay was immunoSEQ multiplex PCR, and TCRdb's table has in-frame clones only and misses some. The sample lists around 180,000 clones, approximately 8% seen once, with about 0.5% in the top ten. Antigen specificity for these receptors is unknown. Findings and caveats of the study: In all four CD4+ subsets, TCRB CDR3 length was significantly, moderately reduced in type 1 diabetes.

Sequenced input: central memory CD4+ T cells from blood. The receptors derive from a young man with type 1 diabetes.

There are a few counts of this clone. This sequence joins TRBV28 and TRBJ1-2; no clear D. Germline CDR1 reads MDHEN; CDR2 reads SYDVKM. V was trimmed by 6 bases and J by 4 bases, leaving 15 bases between them. The CDR3 consists of 14 residues. CDR3 sequence reads: CASRLPGSFYGYTF. CDR3 sequence (DNA): TGTGCCAGCAGGCTGCCGGGTAGTTTCTATGGCTACACCTTC.

This clone was seen only a few times. V is TRBV7-9 and J is TRBJ1-3; possible D gene TRBD1, 5 bases. The ends were cut back, 3 bases at V and 0 bases at J, with 18 bases in the middle. Germline loops: CDR1 SEHNR, CDR2 FQNEAQ (reference sequence). The CDR3 is made up of 18 amino acids. CDR3 bases: TGTGCCAGCAGCTTCGAAGTAGGGGCGCGCTTCTCTGGAAACACCATATATTTT. Encoded protein: CASSFEVGARFSGNTIYF.

This clone was observed at least ten times. The genes are TRBV7-9 and TRBJ2-1, with 11 bases lining up with TRBD2. This CDR3 has 15 residues. The V gene end was trimmed by 5 bases and the J gene end by 5 bases; junction bases not matched to a gene: 5. Germline assignment: CDR1 SEHNR and CDR2 FQNEAQ (reference sequence). The CDR3 DNA reads TGTGCCAGCAGCGATTTAGCGGGGGGGGACAATGAGCAGTTCTTC. This sequence encodes CASSDLAGGDNEQFF.

This clone was seen a few times. CDR3 nucleotides: TGTGCCAGCAGCGTAGTGCAGGACAGTGAAGCTTTCTTT. Its protein product is CASSVVQDSEAFF. V is TRBV9 and J is TRBJ1-1; D might be TRBD1 (6 bases). The V gene lost 0 bases and the J gene lost 7 bases, with 10 bases spanning the gap. The germline V gene has CDR1 SGDLS and CDR2 YYNGEE. The CDR3 runs to 13 residues.

This chain joins TRBV28 and TRBJ2-7; TRBD2 matches at 7 bases. The CDR3 runs to 13 residues. Germline V lookup: CDR1 MDHEN, CDR2 SYDVKM. Germline trimming cut 10 bases from V and 0 bases from J; bases unmatched to any gene: 6. In DNA, the CDR3 is TGTGCCACGGGGAGGGGATTCTCCTACGAGCAGTACTTC. Translating gives CATGRGFSYEQYF.